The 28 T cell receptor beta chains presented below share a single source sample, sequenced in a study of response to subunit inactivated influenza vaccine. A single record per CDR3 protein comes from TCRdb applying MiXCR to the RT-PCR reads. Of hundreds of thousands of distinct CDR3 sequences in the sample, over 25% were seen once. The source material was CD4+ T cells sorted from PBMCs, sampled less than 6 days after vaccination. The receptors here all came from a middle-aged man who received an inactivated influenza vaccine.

The CDR3 protein is CASSPDEPADTQYF. For the CDR3, the DNA is TGCGCCAGCAGCCCAGATGAGCCTGCAGATACGCAGTATTTT. This chain joins TRBV5-1 and TRBJ2-3; the D is unclear. Germline loops: CDR1 SGHRS, CDR2 YFSETQ. Trimming removed 4 bases from V and 4 bases from J, with 13 bases in between. The CDR3 sequence is 14 residues long.

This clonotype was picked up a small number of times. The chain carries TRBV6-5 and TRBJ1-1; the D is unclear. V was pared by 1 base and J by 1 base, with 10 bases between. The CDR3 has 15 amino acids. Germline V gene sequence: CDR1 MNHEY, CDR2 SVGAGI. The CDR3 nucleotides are TGTGCCAGCAGTTACTTAGGTGTGAAGAACACTGAAGCTTTCTTT. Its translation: CASSYLGVKNTEAFF.

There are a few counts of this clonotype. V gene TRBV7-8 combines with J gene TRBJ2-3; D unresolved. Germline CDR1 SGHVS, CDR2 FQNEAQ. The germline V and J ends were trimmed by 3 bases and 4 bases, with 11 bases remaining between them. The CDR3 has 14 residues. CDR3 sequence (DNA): TGTGCCAGCAGCTTGTTAAATGTGGCAGATACGCAGTATTTT. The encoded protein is CASSLLNVADTQYF.

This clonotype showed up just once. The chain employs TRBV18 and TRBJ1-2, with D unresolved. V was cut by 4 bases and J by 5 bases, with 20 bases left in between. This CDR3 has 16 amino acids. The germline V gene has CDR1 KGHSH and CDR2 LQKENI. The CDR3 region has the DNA TGTGCCAGCTCACTAAAGTCCGGGCCTGGCCTGTATGGCTACACCTTC. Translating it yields CASSLKSGPGLYGYTF. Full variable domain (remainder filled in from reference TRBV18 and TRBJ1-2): NAGVMQNPRHLVRRRGQEARLRCSPMKGHSHVYWYRQLPEEGLKFMVYLQKENIIDESGMPKERFSAEFPKEGPSILRIQQVVRGDSAAYFCASSLKSGPGLYGYTFGSGTRLTVV.

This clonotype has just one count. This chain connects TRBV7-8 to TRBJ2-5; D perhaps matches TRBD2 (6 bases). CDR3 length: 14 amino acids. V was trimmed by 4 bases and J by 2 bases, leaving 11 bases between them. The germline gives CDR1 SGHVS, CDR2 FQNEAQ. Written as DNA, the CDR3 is TGTGCCAGCAGCTCCGCGGGGTTACAAGAGACCCAGTACTTC. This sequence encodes CASSSAGLQETQYF.

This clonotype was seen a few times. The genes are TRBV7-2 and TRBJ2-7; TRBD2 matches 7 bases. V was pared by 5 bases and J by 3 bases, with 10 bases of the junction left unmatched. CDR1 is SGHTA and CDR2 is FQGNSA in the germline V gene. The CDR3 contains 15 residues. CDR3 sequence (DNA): TGTGCCAGCAGCGCCCCTCCCCCGGGGGGCTACGAGCAGTACTTC. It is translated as CASSAPPPGGYEQYF.

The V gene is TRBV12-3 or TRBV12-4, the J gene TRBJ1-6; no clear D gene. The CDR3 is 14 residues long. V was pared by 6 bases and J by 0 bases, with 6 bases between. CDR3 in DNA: TGTGCCAGCAGCTCGGTCTCCTATAATTCACCCCTCCACTTT. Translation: CASSSVSYNSPLHF.

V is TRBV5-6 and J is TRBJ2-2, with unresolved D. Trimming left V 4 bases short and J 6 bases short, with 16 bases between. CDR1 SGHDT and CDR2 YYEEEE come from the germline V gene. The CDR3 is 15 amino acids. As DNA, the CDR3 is TGTGCCAGCAGCCCCGGACGGCGAACGTCCGGGGAGCTGTTTTTT. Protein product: CASSPGRRTSGELFF.

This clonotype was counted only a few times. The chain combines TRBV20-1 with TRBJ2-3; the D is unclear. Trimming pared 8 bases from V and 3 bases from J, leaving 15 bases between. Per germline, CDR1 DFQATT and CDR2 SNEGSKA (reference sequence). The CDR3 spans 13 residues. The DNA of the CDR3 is TGCAGTCCGTATACCAGAGTAACAGATACGCAGTATTTT. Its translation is CSPYTRVTDTQYF.

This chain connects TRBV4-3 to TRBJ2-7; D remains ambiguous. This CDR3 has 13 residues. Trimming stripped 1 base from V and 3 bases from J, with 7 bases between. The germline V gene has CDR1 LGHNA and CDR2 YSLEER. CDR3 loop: CASSQAMVYEQYF. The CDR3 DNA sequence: TGCGCCAGCAGCCAAGCAATGGTCTACGAGCAGTACTTC.

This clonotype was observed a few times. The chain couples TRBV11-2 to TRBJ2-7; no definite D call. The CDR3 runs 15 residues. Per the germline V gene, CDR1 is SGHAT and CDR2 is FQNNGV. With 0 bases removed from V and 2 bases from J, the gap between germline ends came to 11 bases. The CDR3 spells CASSLDRYTAYEQYF. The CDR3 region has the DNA TGTGCCAGCAGCTTAGATCGCTACACAGCCTACGAGCAGTACTTC. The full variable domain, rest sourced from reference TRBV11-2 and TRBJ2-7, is EAGVAQSPRYKIIEKRQSVAFWCNPISGHATLYWYQQILGQGPKLLIQFQNNGVVDDSQLPKDRFSAERLKGVDSTLKIQPAKLEDSAVYLCASSLDRYTAYEQYFGPGTRLTVT.

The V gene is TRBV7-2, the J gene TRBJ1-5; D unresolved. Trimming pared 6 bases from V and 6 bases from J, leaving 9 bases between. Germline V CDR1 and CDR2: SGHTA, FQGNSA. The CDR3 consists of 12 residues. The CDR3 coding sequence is TGTGCCAGCAGTCGAGATATTCAGCCCCAGCATTTT. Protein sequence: CASSRDIQPQHF.

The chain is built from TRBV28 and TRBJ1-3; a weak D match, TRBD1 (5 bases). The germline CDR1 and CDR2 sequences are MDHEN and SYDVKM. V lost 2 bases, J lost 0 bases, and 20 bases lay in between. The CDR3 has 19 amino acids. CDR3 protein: CASSLVKFGRGISGNTIYF. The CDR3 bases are TGTGCCAGCAGTTTAGTTAAGTTTGGGCGGGGCATCTCTGGAAACACCATATATTTT. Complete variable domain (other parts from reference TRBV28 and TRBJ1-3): DVKVTQSSRYLVKRTGEKVFLECVQDMDHENMFWYRQDPGLGLRLIYFSYDVKMKEKGDIPEGYSVSREKKERFSLILESASTNQTSMYLCASSLVKFGRGISGNTIYFGEGSWLTVV.

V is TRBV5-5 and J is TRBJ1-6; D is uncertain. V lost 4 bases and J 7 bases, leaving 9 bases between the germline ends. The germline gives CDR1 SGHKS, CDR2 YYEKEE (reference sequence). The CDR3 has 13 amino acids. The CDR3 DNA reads TGTGCCAGCAGCCGAGGGTACAATTCACCCCTCCACTTT. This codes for CASSRGYNSPLHF.

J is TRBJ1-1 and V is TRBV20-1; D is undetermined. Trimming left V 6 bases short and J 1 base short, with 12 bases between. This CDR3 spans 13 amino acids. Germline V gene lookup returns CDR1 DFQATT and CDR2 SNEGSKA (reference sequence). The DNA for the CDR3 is TGCAGTGCCGCCGAGGTGTCGAACACTGAAGCTTTCTTT. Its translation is CSAAEVSNTEAFF.

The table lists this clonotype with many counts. This CDR3 is CASQVRRSSGGANVLTF. CDR3 DNA sequence: TGTGCCAGCCAGGTCCGACGGTCCTCAGGCGGGGCCAACGTCCTGACTTTC. The chain combines TRBV12-3 or TRBV12-4 with TRBJ2-6; D unresolved. The CDR3 is made up of 17 amino acids. The germline V and J ends were trimmed by 8 bases and 4 bases, with 21 bases remaining between them.

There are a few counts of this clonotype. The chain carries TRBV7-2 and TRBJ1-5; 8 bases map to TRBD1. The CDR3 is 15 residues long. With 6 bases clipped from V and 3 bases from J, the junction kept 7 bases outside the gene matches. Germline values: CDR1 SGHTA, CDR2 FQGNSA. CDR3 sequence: CASSLDRVNNQPQHF. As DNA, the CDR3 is TGTGCCAGCAGTCTGGACAGGGTTAACAATCAGCCCCAGCATTTT.

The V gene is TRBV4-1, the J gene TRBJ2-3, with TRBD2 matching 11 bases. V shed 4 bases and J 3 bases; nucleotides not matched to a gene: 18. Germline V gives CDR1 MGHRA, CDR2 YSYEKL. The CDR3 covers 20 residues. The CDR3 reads CASSPKAGSGGAGSTDTQYF. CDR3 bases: TGCGCCAGCAGCCCCAAGGCGGGTAGCGGGGGGGCGGGATCAACAGATACGCAGTATTTT.

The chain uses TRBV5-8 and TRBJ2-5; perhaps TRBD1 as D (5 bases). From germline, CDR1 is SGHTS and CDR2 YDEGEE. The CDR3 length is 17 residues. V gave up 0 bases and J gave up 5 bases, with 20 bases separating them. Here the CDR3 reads CASSLGLVRAGIETQYF. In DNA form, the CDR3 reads TGTGCCAGCAGCTTGGGCCTAGTTCGGGCAGGGATCGAGACCCAGTACTTC. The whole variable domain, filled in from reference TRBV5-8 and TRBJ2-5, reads EAGVTQSPTHLIKTRGQQATLRCSPISGHTSVYWYQQALGLGLQFLLWYDEGEERNRGNFPPRFSGRQFPNYSSELNVNALELEDSALYLCASSLGLVRAGIETQYFGPGTRLLVL.

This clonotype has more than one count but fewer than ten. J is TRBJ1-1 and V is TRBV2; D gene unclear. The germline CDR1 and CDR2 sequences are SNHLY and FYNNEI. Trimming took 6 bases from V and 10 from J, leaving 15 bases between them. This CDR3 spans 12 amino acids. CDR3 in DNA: TGTGCCAGCAGGGGCACCCCCCACGGAGCTTTCTTT. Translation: CASRGTPHGAFF.

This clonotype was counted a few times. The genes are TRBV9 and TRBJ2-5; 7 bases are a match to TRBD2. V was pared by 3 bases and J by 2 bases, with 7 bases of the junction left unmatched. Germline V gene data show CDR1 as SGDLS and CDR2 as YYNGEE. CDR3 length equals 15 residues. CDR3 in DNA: TGTGCCAGCAGCGATCTGCGGGGGACTCAAGAGACCCAGTACTTC. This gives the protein CASSDLRGTQETQYF.

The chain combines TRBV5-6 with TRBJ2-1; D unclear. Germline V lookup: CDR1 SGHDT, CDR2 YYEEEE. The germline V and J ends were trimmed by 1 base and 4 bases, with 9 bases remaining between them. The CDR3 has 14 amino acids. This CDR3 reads CASSLLTAYNEQFF. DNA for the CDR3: TGTGCCAGCAGCTTGCTGACCGCTTACAATGAGCAGTTCTTC.

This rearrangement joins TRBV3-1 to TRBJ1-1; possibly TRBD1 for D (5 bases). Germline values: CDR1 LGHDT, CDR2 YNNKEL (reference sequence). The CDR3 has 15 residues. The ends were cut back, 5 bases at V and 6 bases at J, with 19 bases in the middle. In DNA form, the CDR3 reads TGTGCCAGCAGCAAACAGGTCCCGGGGAGGGCTGAAGCTTTCTTT. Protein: CASSKQVPGRAEAFF.

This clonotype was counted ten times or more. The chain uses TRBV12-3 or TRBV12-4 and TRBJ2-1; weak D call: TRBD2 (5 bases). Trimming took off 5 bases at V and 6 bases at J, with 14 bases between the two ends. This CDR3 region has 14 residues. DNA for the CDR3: TGTGCCAGCAGTCGCCAGGCCGGAGGCAATGAGCAGTTCTTC. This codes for CASSRQAGGNEQFF.

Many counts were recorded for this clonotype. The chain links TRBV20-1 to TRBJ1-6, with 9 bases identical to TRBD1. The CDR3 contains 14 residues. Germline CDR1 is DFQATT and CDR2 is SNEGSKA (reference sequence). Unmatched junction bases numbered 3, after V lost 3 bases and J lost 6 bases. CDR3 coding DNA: TGCAGTGCTAGCCAGACAGGGGGTAATTCACCCCTCCACTTT. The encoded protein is CSASQTGGNSPLHF.

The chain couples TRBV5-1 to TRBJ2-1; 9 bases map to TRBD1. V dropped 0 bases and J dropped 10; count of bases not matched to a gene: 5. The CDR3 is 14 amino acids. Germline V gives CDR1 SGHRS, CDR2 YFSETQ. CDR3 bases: TGCGCCAGCAGCTTGGGACAGGGGGTCTACGAGCAGTTCTTC. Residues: CASSLGQGVYEQFF. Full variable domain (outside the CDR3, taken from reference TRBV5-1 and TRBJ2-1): KAGVTQTPRYLIKTRGQQVTLSCSPISGHRSVSWYQQTPGQGLQFLFEYFSETQRNKGNFPGRFSGRQFSNSRSEMNVSTLELGDSALYLCASSLGQGVYEQFFGPGTRLTVL.

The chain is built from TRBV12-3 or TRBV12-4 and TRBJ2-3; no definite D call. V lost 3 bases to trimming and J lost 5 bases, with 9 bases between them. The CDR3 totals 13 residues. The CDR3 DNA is TGTGCCAGCAGTTTTCTCCGGCTAGATACGCAGTATTTT. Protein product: CASSFLRLDTQYF.

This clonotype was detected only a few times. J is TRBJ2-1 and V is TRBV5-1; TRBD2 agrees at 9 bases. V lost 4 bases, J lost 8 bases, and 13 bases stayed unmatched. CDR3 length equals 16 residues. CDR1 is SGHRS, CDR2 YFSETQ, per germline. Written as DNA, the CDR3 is TGCGCCAGCAGCCCCGGGGAGAGCGGGGGGCGGGATGAGCAGTTCTTC. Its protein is CASSPGESGGRDEQFF.